One and the same sample provided the 21 T cell receptor beta chains below, sequenced in a study of OX40 agonist ivuxolimab in advanced cancers. The protocol used for the library was the immunoSEQ multiplex PCR assay. TCRdb stores this immuneACCESS table with in-frame sequences only. Part of the clones is absent; in the studies checked, under half of the shortfall reflects unresolved V genes, and no reason is known for the rest. Within this sample are over 80,000 clones, with about 90% of them counted one time only. The ten top clones hold around 5.5% of the sample. Specimen: CD4+ or CD8+ T cells sorted from blood, collected in a trial of the OX40 agonist ivuxolimab. Receptors originate from an adult with an advanced solid tumor such as melanoma, head and neck, liver or kidney cancer.

The rearrangement uses TRBV30 and TRBJ2-6; a weak D match, TRBD2 (6 bases). Trimming removed 5 bases at V and 0 bases at J, with 20 bases between. CDR1 GTSNPN and CDR2 SVGIG come from the germline V gene (reference sequence). The CDR3 is 18 residues long. The CDR3 here is CAWGRLERLNSGANVLTF. The CDR3 bases are TGTGCCTGGGGCCGACTAGAAAGGTTAAACTCTGGGGCCAACGTCCTGACTTTC.

The CDR3: CATSRGTGGEDGYTF. In DNA, the CDR3 is TGTGCCACCAGCAGAGGGACAGGGGGCGAAGATGGCTACACCTTC. The chain employs TRBV15 and TRBJ1-2, with 11 bases aligning to TRBD1. The J segment lost 6 bases and the V segment lost 1 base, leaving 4 bases of the junction unmatched. Germline V gives CDR1 LNHNV, CDR2 YYDKDF (reference sequence). CDR3 length: 15 residues.

The chain combines TRBV9 with TRBJ2-7, with 10 bases that match TRBD2. Germline loops: CDR1 SGDLS, CDR2 YYNGEE. The CDR3 loop spans 15 amino acids. J gave up 3 bases and V 4 bases, and 7 bases lay outside the gene matches. The CDR3 DNA reads TGTGCCAGCAGCCCCGGACTAGCGGAAAACTACGAGCAGTACTTC. This codes for CASSPGLAENYEQYF. Together with reference TRBV9 and TRBJ2-7, the CDR3 gives the full variable domain: DSGVTQTPKHLITATGQRVTLRCSPRSGDLSVYWYQQSLDQGLQFLIQYYNGEERAKGNILERFSAQQFPDLHSELNLSSLELGDSALYFCASSPGLAENYEQYFGPGTRLTVT.

The table lists this clone with a few counts. V and J are TRBV9 and TRBJ2-7; no clear D gene. Trimming shortened V by 2 bases and J by 5 bases, and 11 bases separated the two germline ends. The CDR3 runs 13 residues. In germline, CDR1 is SGDLS, CDR2 YYNGEE. The CDR3 spells CASSVSPVNEQYF. The CDR3 nucleotides are TGTGCCAGCAGCGTCTCACCCGTAAACGAGCAGTACTTC.

The V call is TRBV11-2, the J call TRBJ1-6, with TRBD1 as a possible D gene (5 bases). Trimming took off 3 bases at V and 7 bases at J, with 13 bases between the two ends. There are 15 residues in the CDR3. The germline V gene encodes CDR1 SGHAT and CDR2 FQNNGV. Here the CDR3 reads CASSFGGTENSPLHF. Here the CDR3 DNA reads TGTGCCAGCAGCTTTGGAGGGACCGAGAATTCACCCCTCCACTTT.

The DNA for the CDR3 is TGTGCCAGCAGCCCCGGACTAGTATCCAACAATGAGCAGTTCTTC. Translated, it gives CASSPGLVSNNEQFF. The chain is built from TRBV5-4 and TRBJ2-1, with 7 bases that match TRBD2. V was pared by 4 bases and J by 5 bases, with 9 bases of the junction left unmatched. CDR1 SGHNT and CDR2 YYREEE come from the germline V gene (reference sequence). The CDR3 spans 15 residues.

The chain combines TRBV4-2 with TRBJ1-1; TRBD1 might be the D (6 bases). This CDR3 region has 15 residues. The V end was cut by 4 bases, the J end by 1 base, with 13 bases between. Germline lookup yields CDR1 LGHNA and CDR2 YNFKEQ. CDR3 bases: TGTGCCAGCAGCCGGACGGGGGGCGGGAACACTGAAGCTTTCTTT. It translates to CASSRTGGGNTEAFF.

The rearrangement joins TRBV2 to TRBJ1-2; no reliable D call. V lost 11 bases and J 0 bases, leaving 10 bases between the germline ends. In germline, CDR1 is SNHLY, CDR2 FYNNEI. The CDR3 spans 12 residues. CDR3 amino acids: CAGEDANYGYTF. The CDR3 region has the DNA TGTGCCGGAGAGGACGCTAACTATGGCTACACCTTC.

The J gene is TRBJ2-1, the V gene TRBV4-1; D possibly matches TRBD1 or TRBD2 (6 bases each). The CDR3 has 15 amino acids. The V gene's germline CDR1 is MGHRA and CDR2 YSYEKL. Trimming left V 4 bases short and J 9 bases short, with 19 bases between. The CDR3 spells CASSPGQWGSGEQFF. The CDR3 nucleotides read TGCGCCAGCAGCCCCGGACAGTGGGGTAGCGGTGAGCAGTTCTTC.

The chain is built from TRBV5-1 and TRBJ1-4; maybe TRBD1 (6 bases). CDR1 is SGHRS, CDR2 YFSETQ, per germline. Trimming took 0 bases from V and 8 from J, leaving 8 bases between them. This CDR3 region has 13 residues. The CDR3 DNA reads as TGCGCCAGCAGCTTGGCGCAGGGGGAAAAACTGTTTTTT. Encoded protein: CASSLAQGEKLFF.

The chain is built from TRBV10-3 and TRBJ1-3; D not resolved. The length of the CDR3 is 14 residues. Germline values: CDR1 ENHRY, CDR2 SYGVKD. Deletions cut 7 bases from V and 4 bases from J, with 14 bases between. The CDR3 sequence is CAITPGGLGNTIYF. Written as DNA, the CDR3 is TGTGCCATCACCCCCGGAGGGCTCGGAAACACCATATATTTT.

This clone was seen only a few times. The chain combines TRBV7-2 with TRBJ2-5, with 7 bases matching TRBD2. The length of the CDR3 is 15 residues. CDR1 and CDR2 (germline): SGHTA, FQGNSA. V trimming: 3 bases; J trimming: 1 base; junction bases outside the gene matches: 5. The DNA for the CDR3 is TGTGCCAGCAGCTTTAATAGCGGGCTCCAAGAGACCCAGTACTTC. Amino acid sequence: CASSFNSGLQETQYF.

The chain links TRBV18 to TRBJ2-7; 9 bases map to TRBD1. Trimming removed 3 bases from V and 3 bases from J; junction bases left unmatched: 3. There are 14 residues in the CDR3. CDR1 and CDR2 (germline): KGHSH, LQKENI. For the CDR3, the DNA is TGTGCCAGCTCACCGGGACAGGGCTTCTACGAGCAGTACTTC. Residues: CASSPGQGFYEQYF.

This clone was recorded only once. The genes are TRBV27 and TRBJ1-4; no clear D. V was shortened by 2 bases and J by 16 bases, with 17 bases between the two germline ends. The CDR3 totals 13 residues. Germline CDR1 reads MNHEY; CDR2 reads SMNVEV (reference sequence). Here the CDR3 reads CASSLGGQSPGFF. CDR3 DNA: TGTGCCAGCAGTTTAGGAGGGCAATCACCAGGGTTTTTT.

The chain combines TRBV5-6 with TRBJ1-3; D may be TRBD1 (6 bases). The germline V gene encodes CDR1 SGHDT and CDR2 YYEEEE. CDR3 length equals 15 residues. V dropped 2 bases and J dropped 3 bases, with 12 bases sitting between them. CDR3 sequence reads: CASSLRPGVGNTIYF. The CDR3 DNA follows: TGTGCCAGCAGCTTAAGGCCAGGGGTTGGAAACACCATATATTTT. Drawing the rest from reference TRBV5-6 and TRBJ1-3, the complete variable domain is DAGVTQSPTHLIKTRGQQVTLRCSPKSGHDTVSWYQQALGQGPQFIFQYYEEEERQRGNFPDRFSGHQFPNYSSELNVNALLLGDSALYLCASSLRPGVGNTIYFGEGSWLTVV.

There are many counts of this clone. The chain is built from TRBV14 and TRBJ1-1; possibly TRBD1 for D (5 bases). Germline V gives CDR1 SGHDN, CDR2 FVKESK. This CDR3 spans 14 amino acids. Deletions cut 4 bases from V and 0 bases from J, with 9 bases between. The CDR3 spells CASSLAGVNTEAFF. CDR3 nucleotides: TGTGCCAGCAGCCTCGCGGGGGTGAACACTGAAGCTTTCTTT.

The V call is TRBV19, the J call TRBJ2-2; a weak D match, TRBD1 (5 bases). CDR3 size: 12 residues. Germline assignment: CDR1 LNHDA and CDR2 SQIVND (reference sequence). V gave up 4 bases and J gave up 6 bases, with 6 bases separating them. In nucleotides, the CDR3 is TGTGCCAGTAGTACACAGGCCGGGGAGCTGTTTTTT. Translated: CASSTQAGELFF.

The genes are TRBV30 and TRBJ1-4; a weak D match, TRBD1 (6 bases). The CDR3 loop spans 15 amino acids. Germline assignment: CDR1 GTSNPN and CDR2 SVGIG (reference sequence). Trimming removed 5 bases from V and 6 bases from J, with 19 bases in between. The CDR3 region is CAWSLGMAGDEKLFF. CDR3 in DNA: TGTGCCTGGTCCCTAGGAATGGCAGGGGATGAAAAACTGTTTTTT. The whole variable domain, remainder taken from reference TRBV30 and TRBJ1-4, is SQTIHQWPATLVQPVGSPLSLECTVEGTSNPNLYWYRQAAGRGLQLLFYSVGIGQISSEVPQNLSASRPQDRQFILSSKKLLLSDSGFYLCAWSLGMAGDEKLFFGSGTQLSVL.

J is TRBJ2-5 and V is TRBV5-1; D is tentatively TRBD1 or TRBD2 (5 bases each). V lost 4 bases to trimming and J lost 2 bases, with 27 bases between them. The CDR3 sequence is 19 residues long. The germline CDR1 and CDR2 sequences are SGHRS and YFSETQ. DNA for the CDR3: TGCGCCAGCAGCAACCCCGCCCTACCCGGGACGAGGGGTCAAGAGACCCAGTACTTC. Protein: CASSNPALPGTRGQETQYF.

This clone occurred once. The V call is TRBV27, the J call TRBJ2-6, with D possibly being TRBD1 (6 bases). Trimming stripped 5 bases from V and 4 bases from J, with 12 bases between. The germline CDR1 and CDR2 sequences are MNHEY and SMNVEV (reference sequence). The CDR3 runs to 15 residues. CDR3 coding DNA: TGTGCCAGCAGTCGCAAGGGGGTAGGGGCCAACGTCCTGACTTTC. Its protein product is CASSRKGVGANVLTF.

For the CDR3, the DNA is TGTGCCAGCAGCTTAGAGCGCCCCTCTGGAAACACCATATATTTT. Its protein product is CASSLERPSGNTIYF. This chain joins TRBV7-6 and TRBJ1-3, with D unclear. V was clipped by 1 base and J by 0 bases, with 7 bases between them. The CDR3 is 15 residues long. Per the germline V gene, CDR1 is SGHVS and CDR2 is FNYEAQ. The variable domain in full, completed from reference TRBV7-6 and TRBJ1-3, reads GAGVSQSPRYKVTKRGQDVALRCDPISGHVSLYWYRQALGQGPEFLTYFNYEAQQDKSGLPNDRFSAERPEGSISTLTIQRTEQRDSAMYRCASSLERPSGNTIYFGEGSWLTVV.